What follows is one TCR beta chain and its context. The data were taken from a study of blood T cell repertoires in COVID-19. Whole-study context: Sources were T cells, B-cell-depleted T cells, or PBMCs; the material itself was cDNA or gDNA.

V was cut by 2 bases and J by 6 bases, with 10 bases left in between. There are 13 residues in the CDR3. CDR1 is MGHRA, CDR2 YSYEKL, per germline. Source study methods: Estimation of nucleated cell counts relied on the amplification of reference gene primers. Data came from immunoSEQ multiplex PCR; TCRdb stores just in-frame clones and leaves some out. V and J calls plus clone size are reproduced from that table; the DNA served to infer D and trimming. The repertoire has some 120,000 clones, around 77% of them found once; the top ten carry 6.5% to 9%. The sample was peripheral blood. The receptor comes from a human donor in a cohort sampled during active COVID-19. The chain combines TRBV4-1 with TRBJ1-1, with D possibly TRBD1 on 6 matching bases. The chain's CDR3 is CASSQPGGPEAFF. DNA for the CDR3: TGCGCCAGCAGCCAACCCGGGGGGCCTGAAGCTTTCTTT.